This entry is about one T cell receptor (beta chain). It lacks a known antigen. Inclusive of the bounding cysteine and phenylalanine, the CDR3 is 14 residues long. The record lacks a DNA sequence. CDR1 and CDR2 were assigned from the germline V gene (reference sequence) as DFQATT and SNEGSKA. This record belongs to a study of T cells expressing NK-cell markers (dated by TCRdb to 2020 to 2021). Turning to the overall study: Three sorted T-cell subsets (CD3+CD56+NKG2C+, CD3+CD56+NKG2C- and CD3+CD56-NKG2C+) from fewer than 10 donors had their TCR beta-chain repertoires profiled. Among the eight sequenced donors, only one was HCMV-seronegative, while the other seven were HCMV-seropositive. All eight donors whose samples were sequenced were randomly selected healthy volunteers, three of them men and five women. Sequencing of the libraries produced 2 x 150 bp reads on Illumina HiSeq 2000/2500, MiSeq or NextSeq. General findings and caveats noted by the study authors: Those dominant clonotypes were again the most abundant among CD3+CD56-NKG2C+ cells in four donors, at about 28.3-60.1%. Whether the expanded NKG2C-expressing T cell clones were specific for HCMV antigens was left unclear. In six donors, the dominant CD3+CD56+NKG2C+ clonotypes were found to rank among the top 10 CD8+ clonotypes and to make up roughly 1.0-8% of CD8+ T cells.

To determine HCMV serostatus, a commercial ELISA kit was used to detect HCMV-specific IgG in serum. Ficoll density gradient centrifugation was used to isolate peripheral blood mononuclear cells from blood. Sequencing used an Illumina HiSeq 2000. TCR beta cDNA libraries were made by 5'RACE template switching that added a universal primer site and unique molecular identifiers. Priming for cDNA synthesis came from the TCR beta constant segment, and two successive PCR amplification steps followed. The study's own analysis went as follows. MIGEC handled demultiplexing of the reads and grouping by UMI, while MiTCR was used to assemble and quantify clonotypes. To exclude erroneous sequences, any TCR cDNA sequence not supported by at least two reads was discarded. Downstream repertoire analysis used the tcR package, and clonotypes were matched across fractions by CDR3 nucleotide sequence plus V segment. VDJmatch was used to annotate antigen specificity against VDJdb, with one amino acid substitution in CDR3 permitted. Following TCRdb reprocessing, every CDR3 protein sequence forms one entry, and DNA is not provided. TCRdb, rather than the study authors, made the V and J calls. The sample's table covers a few hundred thousand distinct CDR3 sequences. Jointly, the top ten make up around 4.9% of the sample.

Sequenced sample: blood T cells: a sorted CD56 or NKG2C T cell subset, CD4+ or CD8+ T cells, or bulk PBMC T cells (not recorded which). The receptor was isolated from a man aged 18-70 years in good health. This sequence uses TRBV20-1 and TRBJ2-4; TCRdb's D call, TRBD1, is unchecked because there is no DNA. The CDR3 is CSARDPTPGNIQYF.